These 22 T cell receptor beta chains were sequenced from one sample in a study of blood T cell repertoires in COVID-19 (dated by TCRdb to 2020 to 2021). Library creation used the immunoSEQ multiplex PCR assay. Entries here come from immuneACCESS through TCRdb and include only in-frame sequences with V and J called. Some clones fail to appear in such tables; in the studies checked, an unresolved V gene covers under half of the shortfall, and the cause of the remainder is unknown. In this sample the table shows 85,000 to 100,000 clones, roughly 90% of which occur a single time. Of the sample, more than 7% is held by the ten largest clones. Sequencing was done on a sample of peripheral blood. The receptors were sampled from a man in his fifties or sixties with acute or convalescent COVID-19.

The V gene is TRBV5-1, the J gene TRBJ2-2, with 7 bases matching TRBD1. Germline V CDR1 and CDR2: SGHRS, YFSETQ. The CDR3 extends over 15 amino acids. With V trimmed by 4 bases and J by 0 bases, 3 bases remained unmatched. The CDR3 DNA reads TGCGCCAGCAGCGCAGGGACAGCGAACACCGGGGAGCTGTTTTTT. It yields the protein CASSAGTANTGELFF.

This chain connects TRBV5-1 to TRBJ2-3, with 8 nucleotides matching TRBD2. CDR3 length equals 16 residues. Germline values: CDR1 SGHRS, CDR2 YFSETQ. J gave up 6 bases and V 4 bases, and 13 bases lay outside the gene matches. The CDR3 protein is CASSLGGSGAGDTQYF. CDR3 coding DNA: TGCGCCAGCAGCCTCGGGGGTAGCGGGGCTGGGGATACGCAGTATTTT.

V and J are TRBV3-1 (or the pseudogene TRBV3-2) and TRBJ2-7; 9 bases agree with TRBD1. This CDR3 has 15 residues. V lost 0 bases to trimming and J lost 3 bases; unmatched junction nucleotides: 3. The germline gives CDR1 LGHDT, CDR2 YNNKEL (reference sequence). Here the CDR3 DNA reads TGTGCCAGCAGCCAAGATGGGACAGGGCTCTACGAGCAGTACTTC. This codes for CASSQDGTGLYEQYF.

The chain recombines TRBV28 with TRBJ1-2; D may be TRBD1 (6 bases). V was clipped by 5 bases and J by 5 bases, with 15 bases between them. The germline gives CDR1 MDHEN, CDR2 SYDVKM. The CDR3 is 14 amino acids. CDR3 loop: CASSEGQFQYGYTF. The CDR3 nucleotides read TGTGCCAGCAGTGAAGGACAGTTCCAGTATGGCTACACCTTC.

This chain joins TRBV9 and TRBJ2-1; D unresolved. The CDR3 is made up of 16 amino acids. V lost 0 bases to trimming and J lost 10 bases, with 20 bases between them. Germline V gene lookup returns CDR1 SGDLS and CDR2 YYNGEE. The DNA of the CDR3 is TGTGCCAGCAGCGTAGGGTGGGCCGAGCTACAATTGGAGCAGTTCTTC. Its protein is CASSVGWAELQLEQFF.

The count of this clone is one. This chain uses TRBV29-1 with TRBJ2-1; D is unresolved. V was cut by 3 bases and J by 7 bases, with 13 bases left in between. CDR3 length equals 13 residues. Germline CDR1 SQVTM, CDR2 ANQGSEA. The CDR3 region is CSVDLRVGNEQFF. The CDR3 DNA reads TGCAGCGTTGATCTTCGGGTTGGGAATGAGCAGTTCTTC.

The chain joins TRBV19 to TRBJ2-7; 8 bases are a match to TRBD2. The V and J ends lost 8 bases and 3 bases, in that order; junction bases with no gene match: 9. Germline V lookup: CDR1 LNHDA, CDR2 SQIVND (reference sequence). The CDR3 sequence is 14 residues long. CDR3 loop: CASASGGISYEQYF. DNA of the CDR3: TGTGCCAGTGCATCGGGGGGGATAAGCTACGAGCAGTACTTC.

CDR3 region: CASSPRGTGRNYGYTF. The CDR3 coding sequence is TGTGCCAGCAGTCCCCGGGGGACAGGGAGGAACTATGGCTACACCTTC. The chain joins TRBV6-2 or TRBV6-3 to TRBJ1-2; 9 bases map to TRBD1. The J segment lost 2 bases and the V segment lost 5 bases, leaving 9 bases of the junction unmatched. Per the germline V gene, CDR1 is MNHEY and CDR2 is SVGEGT. This CDR3 is built from 16 residues.

This chain joins TRBV6-5 and TRBJ1-2; TRBD1 aligns across 11 bases. CDR1 and CDR2 (germline): MNHEY, SVGAGI. The CDR3 is 14 amino acids. The V segment lost 7 bases and the J segment 8 bases; nucleotides outside the gene matches: 9. This CDR3 is CASTHRDRGNGYTF. In DNA form, the CDR3 reads TGTGCCAGCACCCACCGGGACAGGGGGAACGGCTACACCTTC.

This clone was found a few times. The V and J genes are TRBV6-1 and TRBJ2-7; D is ambiguous. V dropped 0 bases and J dropped 0 bases, with 9 bases sitting between them. Looked up from germline, CDR1 is MNHNS and CDR2 is SASEGT. The CDR3 loop spans 15 amino acids. The CDR3 here is CASSEARVSSYEQYF. Written as DNA, the CDR3 is TGTGCCAGCAGTGAAGCGAGAGTGAGCTCCTACGAGCAGTACTTC.

V and J are TRBV6-4 and TRBJ2-5; the match to TRBD2 covers 11 bases. The V gene end was trimmed by 7 bases and the J gene end by 3 bases; junction bases not matched to a gene: 4. The CDR3 consists of 14 residues. Germline CDR1 reads MRHNA; CDR2 reads SNTAGT. CDR3 sequence: CASISTSGEETQYF. DNA for the CDR3: TGTGCCAGCATTTCGACTAGCGGGGAAGAGACCCAGTACTTC.

The chain links TRBV6-1 to TRBJ1-3; D is ambiguous. Trimming removed 2 bases at V and 0 bases at J, with 8 bases between. Germline V lookup: CDR1 MNHNS, CDR2 SASEGT. The length of the CDR3 is 15 residues. CDR3 nucleotide sequence: TGTGCCAGCAGTGAACAGCGCGTCTCTGGAAACACCATATATTTT. It codes for CASSEQRVSGNTIYF.

The chain carries TRBV5-1 and TRBJ2-3, with 12 bases fitting TRBD2. V trimming: 0 bases; J trimming: 6 bases; junction bases outside the gene matches: 8. The germline gives CDR1 SGHRS, CDR2 YFSETQ. CDR3 length: 17 residues. CDR3 coding DNA: TGCGCCAGCAGCTTGGAGGCTAGCGGGGGGGTCTGGGATACGCAGTATTTT. Protein sequence: CASSLEASGGVWDTQYF.

In its sample, this clone was seen a few times. This sequence joins TRBV5-4 and TRBJ1-3; D is unresolved. V shed 4 bases and J shed 2 bases, with 7 bases lying between them. The CDR3 sequence is 13 residues long. CDR1 SGHNT and CDR2 YYREEE come from the germline V gene (reference sequence). Here the CDR3 DNA reads TGTGCCAGCAGCCGACTACCTGGAAACACCATATATTTT. Its protein is CASSRLPGNTIYF.

This clone has more than one count but fewer than ten. V usage is TRBV27 and J usage is TRBJ1-1; D is possibly TRBD1 (6 bases). CDR1 is MNHEY, CDR2 SMNVEV, per germline (reference sequence). The CDR3 loop spans 18 amino acids. Trimming took off 1 base at V and 4 bases at J, with 22 bases between the two ends. The CDR3 is CASSLLRGTSIGSTEAFF. The DNA of the CDR3 is TGTGCCAGCAGTTTATTGAGGGGGACTAGCATCGGGAGCACTGAAGCTTTCTTT.

This rearrangement joins TRBV5-1 to TRBJ2-3; possibly TRBD2 for D (5 bases). This CDR3 spans 15 amino acids. Germline V CDR1 and CDR2: SGHRS, YFSETQ. V lost 0 bases to trimming and J lost 3 bases, with 11 bases between them. This CDR3 reads CASSLEFRGTDTQYF. Here the CDR3 DNA reads TGCGCCAGCAGCTTGGAGTTCCGGGGAACAGATACGCAGTATTTT.

Turning to this clone: Other DNA sequences of this sample code for an identical CDR3. The V gene is TRBV7-9, the J gene TRBJ2-7; TRBD2 matches at 7 bases. Germline V lookup: CDR1 SEHNR, CDR2 FQNEAQ (reference sequence). V gave up 3 bases and J gave up 7 bases; unmatched junction bases: 6. The CDR3 runs 13 residues. The CDR3 nucleotides read TGTGCCAGCAGCTTGAGCGGGGTAGTGGAGCAGTACTTC. It codes for CASSLSGVVEQYF.

The rearrangement joins TRBV7-3 to TRBJ2-1; 7 nucleotides align to TRBD2. From germline, CDR1 is SGHTA and CDR2 FQGTGA. The ends lost 2 bases at V and 6 bases at J; junction bases unmatched: 7. The CDR3 has 15 amino acids. The CDR3 loop is CASSLSPGRINEQFF. As DNA, the CDR3 is TGTGCCAGCAGCTTATCACCCGGGAGGATCAATGAGCAGTTCTTC.

The chain employs TRBV10-3 and TRBJ2-2; 12 bases align to TRBD2. J was trimmed by 1 base and V by 4 bases; bases with no gene match: 10. The CDR3 length is 19 residues. Germline V lookup: CDR1 ENHRY, CDR2 SYGVKD. The CDR3 DNA reads as TGTGCCATCAGTGGGCCCACGACTAGCGGGAGAGGGAACACCGGGGAGCTGTTTTTT. It codes for CAISGPTTSGRGNTGELFF.

The rearrangement joins TRBV7-2 to TRBJ2-5; 7 nucleotides line up with TRBD1. V was clipped by 1 base and J by 4 bases; unmatched bases: 3. Germline V gene sequence: CDR1 SGHTA, CDR2 FQGNSA. This CDR3 has 14 residues. The DNA of the CDR3 is TGTGCCAGCAGCTTAGACAGGGGATCAGAGACCCAGTACTTC. Amino acid sequence: CASSLDRGSETQYF.

The chain uses TRBV2 and TRBJ1-5; D is unresolved. Germline values: CDR1 SNHLY, CDR2 FYNNEI. The CDR3 totals 15 residues. Trimming took 3 bases from V and 1 from J, leaving 10 bases between them. The CDR3 region has the DNA TGTGCCAGCAGTGATTTGGGCGCGAGCAATCAGCCCCAGCATTTT. It specifies CASSDLGASNQPQHF.

The chain uses TRBV3-1 (or the pseudogene TRBV3-2) and TRBJ1-3, with D possibly TRBD1 on 6 matching bases. Germline CDR1 LGHDT, CDR2 YNNKEL (reference sequence). The CDR3 length is 19 residues. V was pared by 0 bases and J by 7 bases, with 25 bases between. The CDR3 protein is CASSQDSSQPTSDRNTIYF. DNA for the CDR3: TGTGCCAGCAGCCAAGATTCGTCTCAACCCACATCCGACAGGAACACCATATATTTT.